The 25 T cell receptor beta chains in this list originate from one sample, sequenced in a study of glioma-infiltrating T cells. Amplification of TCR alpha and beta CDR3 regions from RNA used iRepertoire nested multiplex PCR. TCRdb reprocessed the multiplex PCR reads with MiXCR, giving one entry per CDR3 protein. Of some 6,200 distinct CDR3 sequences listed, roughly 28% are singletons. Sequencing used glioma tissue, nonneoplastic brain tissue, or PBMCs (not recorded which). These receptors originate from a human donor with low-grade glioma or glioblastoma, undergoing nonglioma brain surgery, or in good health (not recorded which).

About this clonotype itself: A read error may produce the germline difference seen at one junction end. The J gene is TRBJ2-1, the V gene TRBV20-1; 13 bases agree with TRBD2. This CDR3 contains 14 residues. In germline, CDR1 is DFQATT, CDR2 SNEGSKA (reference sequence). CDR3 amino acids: CSAPGTSGDYNEQF. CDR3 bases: TGCAGTGCACCCGGGACTAGCGGGGACTACAATGAGCAGTTC.

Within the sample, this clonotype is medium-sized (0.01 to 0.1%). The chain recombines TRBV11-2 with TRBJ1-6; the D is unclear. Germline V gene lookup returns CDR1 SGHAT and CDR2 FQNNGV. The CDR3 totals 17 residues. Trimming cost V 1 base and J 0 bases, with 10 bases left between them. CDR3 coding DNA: TGTGCCAGCAGCTTAGCACAGCCCCGCTCCTATAATTCACCCCTCCACTTT. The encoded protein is CASSLAQPRSYNSPLHF.

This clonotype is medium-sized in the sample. CDR3 nucleotides: TGTGCCATTGTGGATCCCGGGGCTAACTATGGCTACACCTTC. This codes for CAIVDPGANYGYTF. The chain has TRBV19 and TRBJ1-2; D unresolved. This CDR3 has 14 residues. Trimming shortened V by 10 bases and J by 0 bases, and 15 bases separated the two germline ends. Germline V gives CDR1 LNHDA, CDR2 SQIVND (reference sequence).

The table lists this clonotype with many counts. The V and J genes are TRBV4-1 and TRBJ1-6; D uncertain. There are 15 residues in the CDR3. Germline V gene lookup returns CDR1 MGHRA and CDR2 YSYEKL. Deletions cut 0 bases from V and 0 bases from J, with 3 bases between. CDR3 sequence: CASSQDSSYNSPLHF. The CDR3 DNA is TGCGCCAGCAGCCAAGACAGCTCCTATAATTCACCCCTCCACTTT.

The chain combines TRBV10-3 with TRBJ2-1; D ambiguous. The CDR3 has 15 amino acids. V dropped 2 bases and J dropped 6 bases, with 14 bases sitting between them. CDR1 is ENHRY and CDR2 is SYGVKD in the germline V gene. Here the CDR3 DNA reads TGTGCCATCAGTGAGATCGTCAACTCTGGCAATGAGCAGTTCTTC. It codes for CAISEIVNSGNEQFF.

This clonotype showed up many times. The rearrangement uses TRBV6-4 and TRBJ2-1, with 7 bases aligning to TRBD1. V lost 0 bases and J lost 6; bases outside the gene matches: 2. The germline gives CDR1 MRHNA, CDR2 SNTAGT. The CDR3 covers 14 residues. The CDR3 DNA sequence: TGTGCCAGCAGTGACTCACCAGGGGGCAATGAGCAGTTCTTC. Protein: CASSDSPGGNEQFF.

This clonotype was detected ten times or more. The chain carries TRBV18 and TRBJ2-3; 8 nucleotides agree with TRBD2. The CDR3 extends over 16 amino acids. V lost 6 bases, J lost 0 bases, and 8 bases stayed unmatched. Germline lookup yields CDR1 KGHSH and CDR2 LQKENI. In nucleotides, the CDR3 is TGTGCCAGCTCCTTGGGCCAGCGGGGGAGCACAGATACGCAGTATTTT. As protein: CASSLGQRGSTDTQYF. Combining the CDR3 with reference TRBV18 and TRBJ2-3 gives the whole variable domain NAGVMQNPRHLVRRRGQEARLRCSPMKGHSHVYWYRQLPEEGLKFMVYLQKENIIDESGMPKERFSAEFPKEGPSILRIQQVVRGDSAAYFCASSLGQRGSTDTQYFGPGTRLTVL.

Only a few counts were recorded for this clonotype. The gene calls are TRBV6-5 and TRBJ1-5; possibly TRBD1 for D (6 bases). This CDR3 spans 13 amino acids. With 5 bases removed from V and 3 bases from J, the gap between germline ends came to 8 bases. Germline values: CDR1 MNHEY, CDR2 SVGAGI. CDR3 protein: CASSTGYNQPQHF. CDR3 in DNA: TGTGCCAGCAGTACAGGGTACAATCAGCCCCAGCATTTT.

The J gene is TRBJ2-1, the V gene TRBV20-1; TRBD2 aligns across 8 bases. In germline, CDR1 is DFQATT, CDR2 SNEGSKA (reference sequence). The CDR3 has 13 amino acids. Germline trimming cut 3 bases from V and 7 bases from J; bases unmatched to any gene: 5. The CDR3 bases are TGCAGTGCTAGCACTAGCGGAATTAATGAGCAGTTCTTC. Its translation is CSASTSGINEQFF.

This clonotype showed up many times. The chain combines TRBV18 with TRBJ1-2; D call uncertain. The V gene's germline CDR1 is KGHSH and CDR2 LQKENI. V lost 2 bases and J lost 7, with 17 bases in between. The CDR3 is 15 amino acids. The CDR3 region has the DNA TGTGCCAGCTCACCAGGTCCCCCAAATGGGTCTGGCTACACCTTC. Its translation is CASSPGPPNGSGYTF.

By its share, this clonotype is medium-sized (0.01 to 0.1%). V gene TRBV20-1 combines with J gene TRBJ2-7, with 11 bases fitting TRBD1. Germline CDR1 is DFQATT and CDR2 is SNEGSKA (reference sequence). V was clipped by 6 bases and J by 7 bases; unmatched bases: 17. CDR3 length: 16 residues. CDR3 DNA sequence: TGCAGTGCGCGGGACGTAGTCGGGACAGGGGGATATGAGCAGTACTTC. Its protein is CSARDVVGTGGYEQYF.

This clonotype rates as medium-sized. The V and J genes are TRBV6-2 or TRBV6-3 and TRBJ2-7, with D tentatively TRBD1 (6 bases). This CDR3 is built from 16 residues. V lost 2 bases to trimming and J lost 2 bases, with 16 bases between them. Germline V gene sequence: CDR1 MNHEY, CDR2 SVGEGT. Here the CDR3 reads CASSYGAGDLPYEQYV. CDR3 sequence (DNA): TGTGCCAGCAGTTACGGGGCAGGGGACCTTCCCTACGAGCAGTACGTC.

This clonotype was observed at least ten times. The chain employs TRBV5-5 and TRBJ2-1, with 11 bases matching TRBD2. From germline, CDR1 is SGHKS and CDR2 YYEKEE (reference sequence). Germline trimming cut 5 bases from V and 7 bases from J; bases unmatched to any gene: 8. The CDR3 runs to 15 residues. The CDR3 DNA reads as TGTGCCAGCAGAACCCTAGCGGGAGGAGGAAATGAGCAGTTCTTC. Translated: CASRTLAGGGNEQFF.

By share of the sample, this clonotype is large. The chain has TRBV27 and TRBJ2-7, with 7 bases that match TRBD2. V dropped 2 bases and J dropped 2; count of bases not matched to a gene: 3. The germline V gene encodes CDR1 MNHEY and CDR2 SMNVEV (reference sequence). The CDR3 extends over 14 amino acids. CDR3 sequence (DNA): TGTGCCAGCAGTTTAATGGCGGGAGCCTACGAGCAGTACTTC. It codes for CASSLMAGAYEQYF.

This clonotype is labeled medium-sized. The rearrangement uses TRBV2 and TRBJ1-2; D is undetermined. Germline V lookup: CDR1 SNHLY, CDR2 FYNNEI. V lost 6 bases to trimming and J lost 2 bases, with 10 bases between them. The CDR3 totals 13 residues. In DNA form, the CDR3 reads TGTGCCAGCAGAGATACCGGGAACTATGGCTACACCTTC. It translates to CASRDTGNYGYTF.

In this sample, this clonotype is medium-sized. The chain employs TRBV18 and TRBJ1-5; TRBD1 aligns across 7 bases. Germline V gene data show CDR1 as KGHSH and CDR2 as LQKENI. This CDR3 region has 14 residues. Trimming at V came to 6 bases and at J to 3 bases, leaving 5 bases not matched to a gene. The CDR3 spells CASSPGQANQPQHF. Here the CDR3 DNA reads TGTGCCAGCTCGCCAGGACAGGCCAATCAGCCCCAGCATTTT.

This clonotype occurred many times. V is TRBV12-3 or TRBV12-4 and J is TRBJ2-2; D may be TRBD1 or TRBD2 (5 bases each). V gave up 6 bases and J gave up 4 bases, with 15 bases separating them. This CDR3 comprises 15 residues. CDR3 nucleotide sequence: TGTGCCAGCAGGTCGAACGCTGGGGGCACCGGGGAGCTGTTTTTT. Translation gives CASRSNAGGTGELFF.

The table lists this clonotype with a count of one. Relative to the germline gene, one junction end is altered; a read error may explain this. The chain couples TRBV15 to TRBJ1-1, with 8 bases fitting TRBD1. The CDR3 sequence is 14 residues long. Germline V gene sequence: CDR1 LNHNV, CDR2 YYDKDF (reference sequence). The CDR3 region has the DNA TGTGCCACCAGCAGAGATAAATGGACAGGGCCTTTGGAATTT. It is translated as CATSRDKWTGPLEF.

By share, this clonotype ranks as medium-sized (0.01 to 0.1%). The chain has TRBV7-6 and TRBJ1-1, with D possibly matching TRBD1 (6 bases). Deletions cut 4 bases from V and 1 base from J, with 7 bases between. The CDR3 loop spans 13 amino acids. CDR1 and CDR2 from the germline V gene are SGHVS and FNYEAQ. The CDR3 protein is CASSSDRNTEAFF. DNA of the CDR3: TGTGCCAGCAGCTCGGACAGGAACACTGAAGCTTTCTTT.

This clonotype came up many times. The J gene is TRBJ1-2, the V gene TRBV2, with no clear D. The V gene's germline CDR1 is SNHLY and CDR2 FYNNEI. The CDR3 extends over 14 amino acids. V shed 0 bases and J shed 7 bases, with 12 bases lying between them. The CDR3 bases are TGTGCCAGCAGTGAAGCCCGCCTTTTAGGTGGCTACACCTTC. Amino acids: CASSEARLLGGYTF.

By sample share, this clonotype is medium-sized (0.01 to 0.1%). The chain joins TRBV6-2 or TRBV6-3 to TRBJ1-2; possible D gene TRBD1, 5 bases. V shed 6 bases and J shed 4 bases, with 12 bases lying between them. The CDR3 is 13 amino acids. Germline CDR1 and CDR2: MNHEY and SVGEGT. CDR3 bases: TGTGCCAGCAGATACGGGACCCCCTATGGCTACACCTTC. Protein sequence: CASRYGTPYGYTF.

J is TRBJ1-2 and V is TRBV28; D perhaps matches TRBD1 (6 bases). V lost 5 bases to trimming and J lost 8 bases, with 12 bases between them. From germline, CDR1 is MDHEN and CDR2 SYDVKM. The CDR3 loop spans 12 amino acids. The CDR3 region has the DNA TGTGCCAGCAGTCCCGGACAGAGCGGCTACACCTTC. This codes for CASSPGQSGYTF.

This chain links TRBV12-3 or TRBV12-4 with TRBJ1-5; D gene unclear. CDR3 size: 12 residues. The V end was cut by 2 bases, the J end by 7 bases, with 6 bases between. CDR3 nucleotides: TGTGCCAGCAGTTTAATAAGGCAGCCCCAGCATTTT. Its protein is CASSLIRQPQHF.

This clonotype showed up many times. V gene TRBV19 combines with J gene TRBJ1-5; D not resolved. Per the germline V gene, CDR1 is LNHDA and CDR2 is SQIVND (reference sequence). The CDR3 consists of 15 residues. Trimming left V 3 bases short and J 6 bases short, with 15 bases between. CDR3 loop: CASSIGSRGVQPQHF. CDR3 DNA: TGTGCCAGTAGTATTGGTAGCAGAGGCGTTCAGCCCCAGCATTTT.

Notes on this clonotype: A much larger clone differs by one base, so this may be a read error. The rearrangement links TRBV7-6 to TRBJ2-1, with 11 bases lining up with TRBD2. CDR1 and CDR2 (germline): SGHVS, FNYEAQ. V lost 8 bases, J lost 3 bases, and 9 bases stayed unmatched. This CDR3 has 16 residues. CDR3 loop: CASGSLGTSGYNEQFF. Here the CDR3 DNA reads TGTGCCAGCGGCTCGCTCGGGACTAGCGGCTACAATGAGCAGTTCTTC.